This passage covers 12 T cell receptor beta chains from one sample sequenced in a study of blood T cell repertoires in COVID-19. Sequencing was performed with immunoSEQ multiplex PCR; in TCRdb, only in-frame clones are kept and a portion is missing. Of 110,000 to 150,000 clones listed, 84% are singletons. The sample was PBMCs or T cells enriched from blood (not recorded which). The source is a woman aged 18 to 35 who had been exposed to COVID-19.

This chain uses TRBV27 with TRBJ1-2; 9 bases match TRBD1. The CDR3 contains 12 residues. Germline V CDR1 and CDR2: MNHEY, SMNVEV (reference sequence). With 6 bases clipped from V and 5 bases from J, the junction kept 1 base outside the gene matches. CDR3 DNA: TGTGCCAGCAGGGGACAGGGTTATGGCTACACCTTC. Protein sequence: CASRGQGYGYTF.

The chain recombines TRBV7-9 with TRBJ2-2, with TRBD1 matching over 7 bases. From germline, CDR1 is SEHNR and CDR2 FQNEAQ (reference sequence). The CDR3 totals 13 residues. J was trimmed by 4 bases and V by 5 bases; bases with no gene match: 1. The DNA for the CDR3 is TGTGCCAGCAGCCCAGGGGGCACCGGGGAGCTGTTTTTT. Amino acids: CASSPGGTGELFF.

This clone was observed a handful of times. The V and J genes are TRBV30 and TRBJ2-3; TRBD2 matches 11 bases. The CDR3 is 17 residues long. Germline CDR1 and CDR2: GTSNPN and SVGIG (reference sequence). Trimming took 5 bases from V and 2 from J; bases not matched to a gene: 12. For the CDR3, the DNA is TGTGCCTGGGGGTTAGCGGGAGGGACCACATACACAGATACGCAGTATTTT. This gives the protein CAWGLAGGTTYTDTQYF.

CDR3 amino acids: CASSSFGGADTQYF. DNA for the CDR3: TGTGCCAGCAGCTCTTTTGGGGGGGCAGATACGCAGTATTTT. This rearrangement joins TRBV6-4 to TRBJ2-3; 7 bases map to TRBD2. Losses at the gene ends were 6 bases for V and 4 bases for J; bases not matched to a gene: 7. The length of the CDR3 is 14 residues. CDR1 and CDR2 (germline): MRHNA, SNTAGT.

CDR3 coding DNA: TGTGCCAGCAGTTACTCGATCGAGAGCTCCTACGAGCAGTACTTC. It yields the protein CASSYSIESSYEQYF. The rearrangement joins TRBV6-2 or TRBV6-3 to TRBJ2-7, with D hard to call. The V end was cut by 0 bases, the J end by 0 bases, with 9 bases between. The CDR3 extends over 15 amino acids. Germline V lookup: CDR1 MNHEY, CDR2 SVGEGT.

The chain combines TRBV2 with TRBJ2-2; TRBD2 matches at 12 bases. CDR1 SNHLY and CDR2 FYNNEI come from the germline V gene. The CDR3 sequence is 15 residues long. V gave up 7 bases and J gave up 2 bases; unmatched junction bases: 2. The CDR3 is CASKLAGGNTGELFF. For the CDR3, the DNA is TGTGCCAGCAAACTAGCGGGAGGAAACACCGGGGAGCTGTTTTTT.

This chain's CDR3 is CASSHPRGNTEAFF. The DNA of the CDR3 is TGCGCCAGCAGCCACCCCAGGGGGAACACTGAAGCTTTCTTT. The chain links TRBV4-1 to TRBJ1-1; perhaps TRBD1 as D (6 bases). The CDR3 is 14 amino acids. Germline CDR1 MGHRA, CDR2 YSYEKL. Trimming pared 3 bases from V and 1 base from J, leaving 9 bases between.

The chain uses TRBV30 and TRBJ1-4; TRBD1 aligns across 8 bases. V was clipped by 4 bases and J by 3 bases; unmatched bases: 4. The CDR3 consists of 14 residues. Germline CDR1 is GTSNPN and CDR2 is SVGIG (reference sequence). The CDR3, as DNA: TGTGCCTGGAACAGGGGGGGTCCTAATGAAAAACTGTTTTTT. Protein product: CAWNRGGPNEKLFF.

J is TRBJ2-1 and V is TRBV9, with 8 bases fitting TRBD2. Unmatched junction bases numbered 7, after V lost 4 bases and J lost 4 bases. Germline V gene lookup returns CDR1 SGDLS and CDR2 YYNGEE. The length of the CDR3 is 15 residues. The CDR3 here is CASSSPGLVYNEQFF. The CDR3 DNA is TGTGCCAGCAGCTCACCGGGACTAGTGTACAATGAGCAGTTCTTC.

The V gene is TRBV28, the J gene TRBJ1-2; D remains unclear. Trimming took off 6 bases at V and 0 bases at J, with 17 bases between the two ends. This CDR3 is built from 16 residues. Germline CDR1 is MDHEN and CDR2 is SYDVKM. CDR3 loop: CASSPPGMTSNYGYTF. CDR3 coding DNA: TGTGCCAGCAGCCCCCCGGGGATGACCTCTAACTATGGCTACACCTTC.

The CDR3, as DNA: TGTGCCAGCAGCCAAGATCTCGACATCACCTACGAGCAGTACTTC. Its translation: CASSQDLDITYEQYF. The rearrangement joins TRBV14 to TRBJ2-7; D remains unclear. V lost 0 bases to trimming and J lost 2 bases, with 11 bases between them. The length of the CDR3 is 15 residues. The germline V gene encodes CDR1 SGHDN and CDR2 FVKESK.

The chain recombines TRBV18 with TRBJ2-7, with a weak D call TRBD2 (5 bases). CDR1 KGHSH and CDR2 LQKENI come from the germline V gene. CDR3 size: 15 residues. Trimming took 3 bases from V and 5 from J, leaving 17 bases between them. The CDR3 loop is CASSPGLINRHEQYF. The DNA of the CDR3 is TGTGCCAGCTCACCTGGACTCATTAATCGCCACGAGCAGTACTTC. The full variable domain, with the rest looked up from reference TRBV18 and TRBJ2-7, is NAGVMQNPRHLVRRRGQEARLRCSPMKGHSHVYWYRQLPEEGLKFMVYLQKENIIDESGMPKERFSAEFPKEGPSILRIQQVVRGDSAAYFCASSPGLINRHEQYFGPGTRLTVT.